Listed below are T cell receptor beta chains from one sample, sequenced in a study of early T cells in non-severe SARS-CoV-2 infection. Each CDR3 protein gets one entry after TCRdb re-called the 5' RACE reads with MiXCR. The sample has 50,000 to 75,000 distinct CDR3 sequences; 7% to 10% are singletons. The starting material was whole blood, obtained at baseline. The receptors derive from an adult who was a healthcare worker with PCR-confirmed SARS-CoV-2 infection or an uninfected control (not recorded which). Each CDR3 is given without its conserved first and last residue.

j_call v_call cdr3_length cdr3_aa
TRBJ1-6 TRBV6-1 12 ASQGSSYNSPLH
TRBJ1-2 TRBV30 11 AVSRGTDYGYT
TRBJ1-6 TRBV7-8 14 ASSLGAQAGDSPLH
TRBJ1-1 TRBV6-6 12 ASSSDRSNTEAF
TRBJ2-2 TRBV5-1 12 ASSTADFTGELF
TRBJ2-3 TRBV5-4 11 ASSLAPPDTQY
TRBJ1-2 TRBV6-1 14 ASSEGGDFPNYGYT
TRBJ2-7 TRBV5-1 11 ASSNRDSYEQY
TRBJ2-1 TRBV3-1 14 ASRKGTGGSYNEQF
TRBJ2-1 TRBV13 13 ASSLPGLANNEQF
TRBJ2-3 TRBV29-1 12 SVMTSGKADTQY
TRBJ2-3 TRBV7-9 14 ASSSSAGALTDTQY
TRBJ1-4 TRBV4-3 13 ASSHNRVSNEKLF
TRBJ2-2 TRBV20-1 11 SASGLNTGELF
TRBJ2-7 TRBV20-1 13 SARGYLAGVYEQY
TRBJ1-2 TRBV15 12 ATSVGQGGYGYT
TRBJ2-4 TRBV20-1 13 SARGGGGAKNIQY
TRBJ1-4 TRBV2 12 ASSEPGDAEKLF
TRBJ1-1 TRBV7-6 13 ASSLRDRGNTEAF
TRBJ2-1 TRBV20-1 13 SALGTSGGYNEQF
TRBJ2-1 TRBV11-2 15 ASSLDGVNPFYNEQF
TRBJ2-1 TRBV9 13 ASSPRLAGEGEQF
TRBJ1-4 TRBV2 12 ASTMDRINEKLF
TRBJ2-6 TRBV19 13 ASRAGQAGANVLT
TRBJ1-4 TRBV7-6 13 ASSLTGGTNEKLF
TRBJ2-7 TRBV12-3/TRBV12-4 10 ASSLRQYEQY
TRBJ1-2 TRBV12-3/TRBV12-4 10 ASTFQGYGYT
TRBJ2-3 TRBV27 10 ASSDGTDTQY
TRBJ2-5 TRBV7-3 13 ASSPEAGEQETQY
TRBJ2-7 TRBV2 10 ASSGSPYEQY
TRBJ2-1 TRBV7-2 10 ASSLVRNEQF
TRBJ1-5 TRBV6-5 12 ASSPGQTHQPQH
TRBJ2-1 TRBV20-1 12 SALAGGHINEQF
TRBJ1-1 TRBV6-2/TRBV6-3 11 ASSYYRGTEAF
TRBJ2-2 TRBV7-3 14 ASSPRTSGNTGELF
TRBJ1-1 TRBV10-2 11 ASVTGLGTEAF
TRBJ2-4 TRBV20-1 15 SAQRGLAGEAKNIQY
TRBJ2-2 TRBV7-2 13 ASSSRTGLTGELF
TRBJ2-3 TRBV7-6 12 ASSPMGGVDTQY
TRBJ2-7 TRBV20-1 14 SASLRTSGSKDEQY
TRBJ2-7 TRBV11-2 15 ASSRWTSGLPPYEQY
TRBJ2-3 TRBV7-9 15 ASSLTLLAGRADTQY
TRBJ1-5 TRBV12-3/TRBV12-4 13 ASSPTKVGNQPQH
TRBJ2-5 TRBV3-1 12 ASSPLGREETQY
TRBJ2-3 TRBV20-1 11 SAPLTSTDTQY
TRBJ2-5 TRBV20-1 12 SAGRNPGGETQY
TRBJ2-3 TRBV20-1 13 SARGDLSSTDTQY
TRBJ2-1 TRBV4-2 11 ASSQDRINEQF
TRBJ2-6 TRBV10-3 15 AISRQGASSGANVLT
TRBJ1-2 TRBV6-5 13 ASSSPGQGPDGYT
TRBJ1-3 TRBV9 14 ASSADPQGPGNTIY
TRBJ2-5 TRBV6-2/TRBV6-3 14 ASFEGLAGLSETQY
TRBJ2-3 TRBV10-3 13 AISESALRTDTQY
TRBJ1-1 TRBV7-9 11 ASSLVGGAEAF
TRBJ2-7 TRBV20-1 11 SYRGDRPYEQY